These 31 T cell receptor beta chains came from one sample sequenced in a study of CD8 T cells in Susac syndrome. Random hexamers were used to reverse transcribe the RNA input (about 0.5 to 1 ug). TCRdb reprocessed the immunoSEQ multiplex PCR reads via MiXCR and lists one record per CDR3 protein. This repertoire shows over 300,000 distinct CDR3 sequences, 92% found once; its top ten account for around 0.07%. The sequenced material came from CD4+ T cells from PBMCs. The receptors come from a human donor with multiple sclerosis.

The chain is built from TRBV7-9 and TRBJ2-1; TRBD1 might be the D (6 bases). The CDR3 runs to 11 residues. The germline V gene encodes CDR1 SEHNR and CDR2 FQNEAQ (reference sequence). V was clipped by 4 bases and J by 10 bases, with 8 bases between them. This CDR3 reads CASSSGTEQFF. The DNA for the CDR3 is TGTGCCAGCAGCTCCGGGACAGAGCAGTTCTTC.

The chain joins TRBV14 to TRBJ2-4; either TRBD1 or TRBD2 may supply D (6 bases each). The CDR3 totals 16 residues. V gave up 1 base and J gave up 1 base, with 11 bases separating them. CDR1 SGHDN and CDR2 FVKESK come from the germline V gene. In DNA form, the CDR3 reads TGTGCCAGCAGCCAAGGAGGGGGGCGCGCCAAAAACATTCAGTACTTC. This encodes CASSQGGGRAKNIQYF.

The V gene is TRBV10-2, the J gene TRBJ1-4; weak D call: TRBD1 (5 bases). The V end lost 2 bases, the J end lost 5 bases, and 15 bases lay between the germline ends. Germline CDR1 reads WSHSY; CDR2 reads SAAADI. The CDR3 is made up of 16 amino acids. The CDR3 loop reads CASSEPTRDSNEKLFF. The CDR3 DNA reads TGCGCCAGCAGTGAGCCGACTCGGGACTCAAATGAAAAACTGTTTTTT.

V gene TRBV9 combines with J gene TRBJ2-2; 9 nucleotides match TRBD2. Unmatched junction bases numbered 3, after V lost 0 bases and J lost 6 bases. This CDR3 spans 15 amino acids. In germline, CDR1 is SGDLS, CDR2 YYNGEE. The CDR3 region is CASSVAGTSPGELFF. The DNA of the CDR3 is TGTGCCAGCAGCGTAGCCGGGACTAGCCCCGGGGAGCTGTTTTTT.

The gene calls are TRBV23-1 and TRBJ2-7; 8 bases are a match to TRBD1. TRBV23-1 qualifies as an ORF whose function is uncertain. Trimming removed 2 bases from V and 6 bases from J; junction bases left unmatched: 3. The CDR3 consists of 13 residues. The DNA for the CDR3 is TGCGCCAGCAGTCAAGGGACAGGTAGCGAGCAGTACTTC. Translated, it gives CASSQGTGSEQYF.

The chain couples TRBV18 to TRBJ2-3; D may be TRBD1 (5 bases). Trimming left V 0 bases short and J 2 bases short, with 6 bases between. CDR1 is KGHSH and CDR2 is LQKENI in the germline V gene. The CDR3 loop spans 14 amino acids. The CDR3 bases are TGTGCCAGCTCACCACCGGGGCTCACAGATACGCAGTATTTT. Translating it yields CASSPPGLTDTQYF.

The CDR3 DNA sequence: TGTGCCAGCAGCAGACTAGCGGGAGCCTCCTACAATGAGCAGTTCTTC. Translating gives CASSRLAGASYNEQFF. This chain uses TRBV7-2 with TRBJ2-1, with TRBD2 matching 12 bases. Germline values: CDR1 SGHTA, CDR2 FQGNSA. J was trimmed by 0 bases and V by 5 bases; bases with no gene match: 2. CDR3 size: 16 residues.

This clonotype was seen once. The J gene is TRBJ2-3, the V gene TRBV19, with D possibly matching TRBD2 (5 bases). Germline CDR1 and CDR2: LNHDA and SQIVND (reference sequence). V lost 4 bases, J lost 1 base, and 12 bases lay in between. The CDR3 has 15 amino acids. The CDR3 DNA is TGTGCCAGTAGTAACCCCGACGGGGGCACAGATACGCAGTATTTT. Encoded protein: CASSNPDGGTDTQYF.

This clonotype appeared once. The chain is built from TRBV4-3 and TRBJ2-3; D may be TRBD2 (6 bases). V lost 1 base to trimming and J lost 3 bases, with 14 bases between them. Germline V gene data show CDR1 as LGHNA and CDR2 as YSLEER. This CDR3 is 16 amino acids long. The CDR3 DNA follows: TGCGCCAGCAGCCAAGGCGTTGGGGGGTTAACAGATACGCAGTATTTT. Amino acid sequence: CASSQGVGGLTDTQYF.

This clonotype was recorded once. The chain uses TRBV15 and TRBJ2-5; the D is unclear. The germline CDR1 and CDR2 sequences are LNHNV and YYDKDF (reference sequence). The V gene lost 1 base and the J gene lost 1 base, with 16 bases spanning the gap. This CDR3 spans 17 amino acids. The CDR3 DNA reads TGTGCCACCAGCAGAGGCCTCCCGGAGCCGGGCCAAGAGACCCAGTACTTC. This codes for CATSRGLPEPGQETQYF.

This clonotype was seen only once. CDR3 DNA: TGTGCCACCAGCAGCGACGGACTAGCGGGACCACCCACCTACGAGCAGTACTTC. As protein: CATSSDGLAGPPTYEQYF. The chain joins TRBV15 to TRBJ2-7; 12 positions agree with TRBD2. V gave up 3 bases and J gave up 2 bases; unmatched junction bases: 11. From germline, CDR1 is LNHNV and CDR2 YYDKDF (reference sequence). CDR3 length: 18 residues. Variable domain in full (rest from reference TRBV15 and TRBJ2-7): DAMVIQNPRYQVTQFGKPVTLSCSQTLNHNVMYWYQQKSSQAPKLLFHYYDKDFNNEADTPDNFQSRRPNTSFCFLDIRSPGLGDTAMYLCATSSDGLAGPPTYEQYFGPGTRLTVT.

V usage is TRBV6-2 or TRBV6-3 and J usage is TRBJ2-7, with a weak D call TRBD2 (6 bases). Germline V lookup: CDR1 MNHEY, CDR2 SVGEGT. V gave up 6 bases and J gave up 0 bases, with 18 bases separating them. The CDR3 is 16 amino acids. CDR3: CASSTRVRESSYEQYF. The CDR3 nucleotides read TGTGCCAGCAGCACAAGGGTACGGGAGAGCTCCTACGAGCAGTACTTC.

In nucleotides, the CDR3 is TGTGCCAGCAGTGATTGGGGAGCGAACACTGAAGCTTTCTTT. Its translation: CASSDWGANTEAFF. This chain uses TRBV2 with TRBJ1-1, with D unresolved. Trimming took 3 bases from V and 1 from J, leaving 9 bases between them. The CDR3 totals 14 residues. Germline V gene sequence: CDR1 SNHLY, CDR2 FYNNEI.

A single count supports this clonotype. This rearrangement joins TRBV27 to TRBJ2-1; D perhaps matches TRBD1 (6 bases). The CDR3 sequence is 17 residues long. V was pared by 5 bases and J by 5 bases, with 22 bases between. CDR1 is MNHEY, CDR2 SMNVEV, per germline (reference sequence). CDR3 DNA sequence: TGTGCCAGCAGTCCTTACTTGACAGGAGGTCTCAACAATGAGCAGTTCTTC. It specifies CASSPYLTGGLNNEQFF.

The genes are TRBV6-2 or TRBV6-3 and TRBJ2-5; TRBD2 matches at 12 bases. Germline V gene lookup returns CDR1 MNHEY and CDR2 SVGEGT. The V and J ends lost 7 bases and 4 bases, in that order; junction bases with no gene match: 4. The CDR3 has 14 amino acids. The CDR3 coding sequence is TGTGCCAGCACCGCGGGACTAGCGGGAGAGACCCAGTACTTC. Translating gives CASTAGLAGETQYF.

The chain couples TRBV2 to TRBJ2-7; TRBD1 aligns across 8 bases. The CDR3 runs to 15 residues. The junction had 12 bases not matched to a gene; V was cut back by 5 bases and J by 6 bases. Germline CDR1 reads SNHLY; CDR2 reads FYNNEI. The CDR3 DNA follows: TGTGCCAGCAGTTATATTCGGACAGGGAGAGGCGAGCAGTACTTC. Translation gives CASSYIRTGRGEQYF.

The chain recombines TRBV29-1 with TRBJ1-2, with D possibly matching TRBD1 (6 bases). The CDR3 has 11 amino acids. Germline values: CDR1 SQVTM, CDR2 ANQGSEA. V was trimmed by 7 bases and J by 8 bases, leaving 14 bases between them. The CDR3 DNA follows: TGCAGCGGGACACAGGGCGGCGGCTACACCTTC. Protein sequence: CSGTQGGGYTF.

The gene calls are TRBV20-1 and TRBJ2-1; D possibly corresponds to TRBD2 (5 bases). Germline V gives CDR1 DFQATT, CDR2 SNEGSKA (reference sequence). V was pared by 6 bases and J by 0 bases, with 18 bases between. The CDR3 loop spans 16 amino acids. CDR3 bases: TGCAGTGCCCTAACGGCGACTATTAGCTCCTACAATGAGCAGTTCTTC. Amino acid sequence: CSALTATISSYNEQFF.

CDR3 DNA: TGTGCCAGCAGTGTCGGGACAGCATCCTACGAGCAGTACTTC. Translating gives CASSVGTASYEQYF. V is TRBV6-1 and J is TRBJ2-7; 7 positions agree with TRBD1. CDR3 length equals 14 residues. V was clipped by 4 bases and J by 1 base; unmatched bases: 4. Germline CDR1 MNHNS, CDR2 SASEGT.

CDR3 coding DNA: TGCAGTGCTAGAGTAAGCCGCACAGATACGCAGTATTTT. Protein product: CSARVSRTDTQYF. The chain carries TRBV20-1 and TRBJ2-3; D is undetermined. The V end lost 1 base, the J end lost 1 base, and 6 bases lay between the germline ends. The CDR3 covers 13 residues. Germline lookup yields CDR1 DFQATT and CDR2 SNEGSKA (reference sequence).

The V and J genes are TRBV23-1 and TRBJ1-4, with no clear D. TRBV23-1 is placed among ORFs of uncertain function. V was shortened by 3 bases and J by 7 bases, with 18 bases between the two germline ends. This CDR3 is 16 amino acids long. For the CDR3, the DNA is TGCGCCAGCAGTCACTACTCAAATCCACTTCGTGAAAAACTGTTTTTT. Translated, it gives CASSHYSNPLREKLFF.

The chain recombines TRBV9 with TRBJ2-7; possibly TRBD1 or TRBD2 for D (6 bases each). From germline, CDR1 is SGDLS and CDR2 YYNGEE. This CDR3 contains 15 residues. Trimming took 2 bases from V and 3 from J, leaving 15 bases between them. CDR3: CASSVEGGFIYEQYF. DNA for the CDR3: TGTGCCAGCAGCGTCGAAGGGGGGTTTATCTACGAGCAGTACTTC.

The rearrangement joins TRBV20-1 to TRBJ2-3; D ambiguous. V was pared by 5 bases and J by 4 bases, with 13 bases between. The CDR3 has 13 residues. Germline lookup yields CDR1 DFQATT and CDR2 SNEGSKA (reference sequence). For the CDR3, the DNA is TGCAGTGCTCCCGCAGACGGGCCAGATACGCAGTATTTT. Its translation: CSAPADGPDTQYF.

The rearrangement links TRBV3-1 to TRBJ1-1; no firm D call. CDR3 length: 14 amino acids. Trimming left V 0 bases short and J 4 bases short, with 9 bases between. Per germline, CDR1 LGHDT and CDR2 YNNKEL (reference sequence). In nucleotides, the CDR3 is TGTGCCAGCAGCCAAGATCGAGCGGGCACTGAAGCTTTCTTT. The encoded protein is CASSQDRAGTEAFF.

The chain joins TRBV5-1 to TRBJ2-1; D remains unclear. Germline-derived CDR1 and CDR2 are SGHRS and YFSETQ. The V and J ends lost 7 bases and 1 base respectively, with 9 bases between them. The CDR3 loop spans 13 amino acids. The CDR3 bases are TGCGCCAGCCACTGGGGTTCCTACAATGAGCAGTTCTTC. It is translated as CASHWGSYNEQFF.

This clonotype was picked up a small number of times. This chain connects TRBV19 to TRBJ2-7, with a weak D call TRBD2 (6 bases). Per germline, CDR1 LNHDA and CDR2 SQIVND (reference sequence). This CDR3 comprises 13 residues. V dropped 5 bases and J dropped 6 bases, with 14 bases sitting between them. As DNA, the CDR3 is TGTGCCAGTAGTGCGGGGCTCCCGGGCGAGCAGTACTTC. Translating it yields CASSAGLPGEQYF.

The rearrangement joins TRBV20-1 to TRBJ1-5, with D maybe TRBD1 (6 bases). V was cut by 6 bases and J by 1 base, with 13 bases left in between. CDR3 length: 14 amino acids. Per the germline V gene, CDR1 is DFQATT and CDR2 is SNEGSKA (reference sequence). Here the CDR3 reads CSATQGGSNQPQHF. Written as DNA, the CDR3 is TGCAGTGCCACCCAAGGGGGGAGCAATCAGCCCCAGCATTTT.

J is TRBJ1-2 and V is TRBV10-3; 9 nucleotides match TRBD1. The germline CDR1 and CDR2 sequences are ENHRY and SYGVKD. V gave up 6 bases and J gave up 5 bases; unmatched junction bases: 10. This CDR3 has 15 residues. The CDR3 DNA follows: TGTGCCATCAGGGAGGGCCTTGGACAGGGGTATGGCTACACCTTC. Protein sequence: CAIREGLGQGYGYTF.

The CDR3 DNA sequence: TGTGCCAGCAGTTACTCGACCCCTAGCAGGAATGAGCAGTTCTTC. It is translated as CASSYSTPSRNEQFF. The V gene is TRBV6-5, the J gene TRBJ2-1, with D possibly being TRBD2 (5 bases). The V end lost 0 bases, the J end lost 7 bases, and 13 bases lay between the germline ends. This CDR3 region has 15 residues. CDR1 is MNHEY, CDR2 SVGAGI, per germline.

CDR3 protein: CASSYGTSVLEQYF. The DNA of the CDR3 is TGTGCCAGCAGTTATGGGACTAGCGTTCTGGAGCAGTACTTC. V is TRBV6-2 or TRBV6-3 and J is TRBJ2-7; TRBD2 aligns across 10 bases. This CDR3 has 14 amino acids. The germline V gene has CDR1 MNHEY and CDR2 SVGEGT. After removal of 3 bases from V and 7 bases from J, the junction contained 6 bases not matched to a gene.

This chain links TRBV2 with TRBJ2-1; 8 bases map to TRBD1. Germline lookup yields CDR1 SNHLY and CDR2 FYNNEI. V shed 0 bases, J shed 6 bases, and the junction held 4 bases outside the gene matches. This CDR3 spans 15 amino acids. This chain's CDR3 is CASSEAGRGPNEQFF. The DNA for the CDR3 is TGTGCCAGCAGTGAAGCTGGCAGGGGGCCCAATGAGCAGTTCTTC.